The present TCR beta chain was sequenced within a study of shared clonotypes between healthy human individuals. Germline loops: CDR1 MDHEN, CDR2 SYDVKM. The CDR3 loop spans 16 amino acids. Between the trimmed V and J ends, which lost 2 bases and 0 bases, there was a span of 11 bases. Assay: immunoSEQ multiplex PCR; the TCRdb copy retains only in-frame clones and omits some. This sample has fewer than 550,000 clones, with roughly 79% found just once. The donors were adults (healthy and HIV-negative) with no recent acute infections or vaccinations. The receptor was isolated from a woman aged 40 to 50 in good health. Some clones in this sample may be carry-over from other donors' samples. The sample was PBMCs. The chain joins TRBV28 to TRBJ1-5; D unclear. The CDR3: CASSLIRTDSNQPQHF. The CDR3 region has the DNA TGTGCCAGCAGTTTAATTAGAACAGATAGCAATCAGCCCCAGCATTTT. Full variable domain (outside the CDR3, taken from reference TRBV28 and TRBJ1-5): DVKVTQSSRYLVKRTGEKVFLECVQDMDHENMFWYRQDPGLGLRLIYFSYDVKMKEKGDIPEGYSVSREKKERFSLILESASTNQTSMYLCASSLIRTDSNQPQHFGDGTRLSIL.